The clone carrying this T cell receptor beta chain was counted a few times. Its antigen is undetermined. This sample stems from a study of beta chain features in type 1 diabetes. Study-level points and caveats: Small HLA sub-analyses could not settle whether HLA shapes TCRB rearrangement.

TCRB transcripts that were expressed got sequenced, as all of the isolated RNA had been reverse transcribed. Generated by immunoSEQ multiplex PCR, the TCRdb table keeps only in-frame clones and is missing some. The data contain roughly 140,000 clones, 8.5% to 14% of them singletons. Germline V gene lookup returns CDR1 MNHEY and CDR2 SMNVEV (reference sequence). V shed 4 bases and J shed 1 base, with 7 bases lying between them. CDR3 length: 13 amino acids. The gene calls are TRBV27 and TRBJ2-5, with D perhaps being TRBD1 or TRBD2 (5 bases each). Sequenced sample: central memory CD4+ T cells from blood. The receptor was derived from a man aged 18 to 29 in good health. The DNA of the CDR3 is TGTGCCAGCAGTTCGGGGCCCCAAGAGACCCAGTACTTC. The encoded protein is CASSSGPQETQYF.